This T cell receptor (beta chain) is drawn from a study of blood T cell repertoires in COVID-19. The overall study: Nucleic acid was either cDNA or gDNA, and it came from T cells, B-cell-depleted T cells, or PBMCs.

Profiling relied on immunoSEQ multiplex PCR, and the TCRdb table lists in-frame clones only, not all of them. The sample contains 300,000 to 350,000 clones, around 90% of which appear only once. V was pared by 2 bases and J by 4 bases, with 15 bases of the junction left unmatched. The CDR3 has 20 residues. Germline CDR1 is SGHVS and CDR2 is FNYEAQ. The chain couples TRBV7-6 to TRBJ2-1; 12 nucleotides line up with TRBD2. This TCR was recovered from a young woman with acute COVID-19. The sequencing input was PBMCs or T cells enriched from blood (not recorded which). CDR3: CASSLLRLTTSGRLYNEQFF. CDR3 DNA sequence: TGTGCCAGCAGCTTATTACGGCTCACTACTAGCGGGAGGCTGTACAATGAGCAGTTCTTC.